This record covers a single T cell receptor beta chain. Antigen: not known. This entry comes from a study of CD8+CD57+ T cells in acquired aplastic anemia. Findings and caveats of the study: Patients did not significantly differ from controls in CD8+ Simpson's diversity. Over 25 CD8+ CDR3 sequences occurred in both the patients and the controls.

Sequencing was done on patients that had shown CD8+CD57+ cell expansion by flow cytometry. Prior therapy had not been administered to any patient at the time of blood sampling. Researchers used genomic DNA as the template to profile TCR beta VDJ and CDR3. One entry per CDR3 protein, called by TCRdb with MiXCR from the reads. The data show roughly 120,000 distinct CDR3 sequences, 55% to 60% seen once. The sequence derives from a human donor with aplastic anemia. Sequenced material: sorted CD4+, CD8+, or CD8+CD57+ T cells (not recorded which) from PBMCs.

CDR3 sequence reads: CASSDLDWDTVVHEQYF. CDR3 in DNA: TGTGCCAGCAGTGACCTGGACTGGGACACCGTTGTACACGAGCAGTACTTC. This rearrangement joins TRBV25-1 to TRBJ2-7, with a tentative D call TRBD1 (6 bases). The CDR3 extends over 17 amino acids. Germline V gene data show CDR1 as MGHDK and CDR2 as SYGVNS. Trimming removed 3 bases from V and 5 bases from J, with 23 bases in between.